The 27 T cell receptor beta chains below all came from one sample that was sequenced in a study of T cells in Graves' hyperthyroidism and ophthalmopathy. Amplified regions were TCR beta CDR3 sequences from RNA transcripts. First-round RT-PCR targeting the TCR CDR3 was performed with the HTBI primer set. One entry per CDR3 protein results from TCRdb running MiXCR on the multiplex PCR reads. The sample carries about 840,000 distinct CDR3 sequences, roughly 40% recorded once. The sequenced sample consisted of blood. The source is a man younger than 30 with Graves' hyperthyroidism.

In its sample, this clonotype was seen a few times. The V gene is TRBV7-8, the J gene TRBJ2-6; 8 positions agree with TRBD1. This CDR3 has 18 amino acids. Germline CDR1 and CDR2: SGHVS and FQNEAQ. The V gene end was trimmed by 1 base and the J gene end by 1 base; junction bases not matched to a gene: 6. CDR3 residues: CASSLVAGGRSGANVLTF. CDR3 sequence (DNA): TGTGCCAGCAGCTTAGTGGCAGGGGGCAGGTCTGGGGCCAACGTCCTGACTTTC.

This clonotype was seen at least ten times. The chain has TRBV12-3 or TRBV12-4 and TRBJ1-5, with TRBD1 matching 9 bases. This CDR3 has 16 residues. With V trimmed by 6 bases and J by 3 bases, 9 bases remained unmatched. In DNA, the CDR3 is TGTGCCAGCAGCCCCGAGACAGGGGGGTCCAATCAGCCCCAGCATTTT. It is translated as CASSPETGGSNQPQHF.

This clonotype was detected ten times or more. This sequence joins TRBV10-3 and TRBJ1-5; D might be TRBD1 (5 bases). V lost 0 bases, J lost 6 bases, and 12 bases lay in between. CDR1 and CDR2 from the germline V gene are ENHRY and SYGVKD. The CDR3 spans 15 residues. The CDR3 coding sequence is TGTGCCATCAGTGAGTCGGGTCAGGGTGGTCAGCCCCAGCATTTT. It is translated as CAISESGQGGQPQHF.

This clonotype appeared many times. CDR3 protein: CASSLGGSGETQYF. DNA for the CDR3: TGTGCCAGCAGCTTAGGCGGGAGCGGCGAGACCCAGTACTTC. This rearrangement joins TRBV7-9 to TRBJ2-5, with TRBD2 identical over 7 bases. This CDR3 has 14 residues. The trim removed 1 base at V and 5 bases at J, leaving 4 bases unmatched. Germline loops: CDR1 SEHNR, CDR2 FQNEAQ (reference sequence).

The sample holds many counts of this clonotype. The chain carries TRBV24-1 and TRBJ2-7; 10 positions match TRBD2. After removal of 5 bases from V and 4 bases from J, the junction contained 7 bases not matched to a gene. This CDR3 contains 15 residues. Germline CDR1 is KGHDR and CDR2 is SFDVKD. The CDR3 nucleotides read TGTGCCACCAGTGCATCTAGCGGGAGCTTATACGAGCAGTACTTC. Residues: CATSASSGSLYEQYF.

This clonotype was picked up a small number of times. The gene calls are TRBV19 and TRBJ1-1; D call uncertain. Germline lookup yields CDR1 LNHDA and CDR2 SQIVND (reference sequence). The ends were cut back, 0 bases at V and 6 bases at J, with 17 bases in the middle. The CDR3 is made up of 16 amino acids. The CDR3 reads CASSIEGDMGMPEAFF. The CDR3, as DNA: TGTGCCAGTAGTATAGAAGGCGACATGGGAATGCCTGAAGCTTTCTTT.

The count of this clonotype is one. The CDR3 nucleotides are TGTGCCACCAGTGATTTTGGCGGGATCCAAGAGACCCAGTACTTC. Translating gives CATSDFGGIQETQYF. This chain connects TRBV24-1 to TRBJ2-5; D may be TRBD2 (6 bases). This CDR3 region has 15 residues. Germline CDR1 is KGHDR and CDR2 is SFDVKD. V lost 1 base, J lost 1 base, and 9 bases lay in between.

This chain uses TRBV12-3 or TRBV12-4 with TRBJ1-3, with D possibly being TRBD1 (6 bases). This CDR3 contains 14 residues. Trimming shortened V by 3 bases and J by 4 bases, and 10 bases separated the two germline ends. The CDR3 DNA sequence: TGTGCCAGCAGTTTGCGGGACAACGGAAACACCATATATTTT. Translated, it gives CASSLRDNGNTIYF.

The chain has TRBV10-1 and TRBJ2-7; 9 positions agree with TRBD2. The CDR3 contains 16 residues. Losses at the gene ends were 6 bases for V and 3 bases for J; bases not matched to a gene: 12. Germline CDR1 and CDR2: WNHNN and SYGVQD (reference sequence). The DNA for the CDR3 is TGCGCCAGCAGCCAAGGTGGAGGCGGGGGGGGCTACGAGCAGTACTTC. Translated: CASSQGGGGGGYEQYF.

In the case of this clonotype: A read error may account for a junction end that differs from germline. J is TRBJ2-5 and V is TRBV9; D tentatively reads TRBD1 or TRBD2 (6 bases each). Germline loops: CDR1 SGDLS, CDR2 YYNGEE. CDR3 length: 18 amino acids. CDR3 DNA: TGTGCCAGCAGCCTGGAACACTCCCTGGTTGGGGGCGGGAAGACTCAGTACTTC. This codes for CASSLEHSLVGGGKTQYF. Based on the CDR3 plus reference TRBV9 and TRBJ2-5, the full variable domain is DSGVTQTPKHLITATGQRVTLRCSPRSGDLSVYWYQQSLDQGLQFLIQYYNGEERAKGNILERFSAQQFPDLHSELNLSSLELGDSALYFCASSLEHSLVGGGKTQYFGPGTRLLVL.

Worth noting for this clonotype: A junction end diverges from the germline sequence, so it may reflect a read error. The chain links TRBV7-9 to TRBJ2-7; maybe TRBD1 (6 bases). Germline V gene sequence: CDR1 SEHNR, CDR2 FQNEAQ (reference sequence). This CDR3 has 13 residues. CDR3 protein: CASTLFGGAEQYF. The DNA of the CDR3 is TGTGCCAGCACCTTATTTGGGGGCGCCGAGCAGTACTTC.

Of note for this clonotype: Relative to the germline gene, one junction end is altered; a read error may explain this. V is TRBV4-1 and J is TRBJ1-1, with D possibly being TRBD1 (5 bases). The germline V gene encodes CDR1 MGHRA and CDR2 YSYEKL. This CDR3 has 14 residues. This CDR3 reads CATSQDYAGTEAFF. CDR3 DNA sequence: TGCGCCACCAGCCAAGATTATGCAGGGACGGAAGCTTTCTTT.

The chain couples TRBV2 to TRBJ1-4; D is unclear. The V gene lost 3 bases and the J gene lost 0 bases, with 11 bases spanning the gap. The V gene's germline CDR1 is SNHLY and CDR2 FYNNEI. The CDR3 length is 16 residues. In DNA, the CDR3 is TGTGCCAGCAGTGACTGGCAGGCGGCAACTAATGAAAAACTGTTTTTT. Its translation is CASSDWQAATNEKLFF.

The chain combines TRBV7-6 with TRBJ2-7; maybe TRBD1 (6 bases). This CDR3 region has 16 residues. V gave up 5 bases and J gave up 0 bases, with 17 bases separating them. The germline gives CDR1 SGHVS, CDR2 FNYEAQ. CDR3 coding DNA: TGTGCCAGCAGCCGTACCACAGGGCTTAGCTCCTACGAGCAGTACTTC. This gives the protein CASSRTTGLSSYEQYF.

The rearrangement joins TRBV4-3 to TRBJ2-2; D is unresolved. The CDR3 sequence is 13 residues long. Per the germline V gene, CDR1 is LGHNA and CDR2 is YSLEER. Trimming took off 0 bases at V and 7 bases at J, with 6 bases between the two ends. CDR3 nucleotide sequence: TGCGCCAGCAGCCAAGATCTGGGCGGGGAGCTGTTTTTT. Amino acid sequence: CASSQDLGGELFF.

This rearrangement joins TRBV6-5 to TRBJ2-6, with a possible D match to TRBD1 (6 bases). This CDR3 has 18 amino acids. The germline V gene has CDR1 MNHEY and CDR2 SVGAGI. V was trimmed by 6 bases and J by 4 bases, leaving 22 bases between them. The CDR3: CASSPLDRSLGGANVLTF. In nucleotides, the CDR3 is TGTGCCAGCAGCCCCTTAGACAGGTCCCTGGGAGGGGCCAACGTCCTGACTTTC.

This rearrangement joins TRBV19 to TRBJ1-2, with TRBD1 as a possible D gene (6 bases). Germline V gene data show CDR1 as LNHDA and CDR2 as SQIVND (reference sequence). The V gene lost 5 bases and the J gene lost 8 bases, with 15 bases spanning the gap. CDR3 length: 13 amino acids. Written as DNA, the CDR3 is TGTGCCAGTAGTTTATCAGGGGAGGCAGGCTACACCTTC. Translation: CASSLSGEAGYTF.

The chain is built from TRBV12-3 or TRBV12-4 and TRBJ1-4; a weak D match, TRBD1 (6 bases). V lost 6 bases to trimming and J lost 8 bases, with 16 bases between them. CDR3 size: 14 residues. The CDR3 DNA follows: TGTGCCAGCAGCCCCGCGGCCCAGGGGGAAAAACTGTTTTTT. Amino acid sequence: CASSPAAQGEKLFF.

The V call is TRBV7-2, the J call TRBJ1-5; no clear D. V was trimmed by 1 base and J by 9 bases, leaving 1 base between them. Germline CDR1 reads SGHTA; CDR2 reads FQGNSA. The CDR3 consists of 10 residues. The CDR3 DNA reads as TGTGCCAGCAGCTTAGTGCCCCAGCATTTT. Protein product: CASSLVPQHF.

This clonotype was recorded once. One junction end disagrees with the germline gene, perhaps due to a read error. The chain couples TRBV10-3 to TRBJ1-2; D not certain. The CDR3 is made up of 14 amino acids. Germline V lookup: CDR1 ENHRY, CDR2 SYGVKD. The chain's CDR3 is CASSYGQRARGYTF. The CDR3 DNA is TGTGCCAGCAGTTACGGGCAGCGGGCTCGTGGCTACACCTTC.

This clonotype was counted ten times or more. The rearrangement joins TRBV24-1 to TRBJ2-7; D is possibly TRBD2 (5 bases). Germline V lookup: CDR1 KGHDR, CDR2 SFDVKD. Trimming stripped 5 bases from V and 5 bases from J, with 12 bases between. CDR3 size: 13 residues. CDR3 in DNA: TGTGCCACCAGTGCTGGAGGAATGGACGAGCAGTACTTC. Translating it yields CATSAGGMDEQYF.

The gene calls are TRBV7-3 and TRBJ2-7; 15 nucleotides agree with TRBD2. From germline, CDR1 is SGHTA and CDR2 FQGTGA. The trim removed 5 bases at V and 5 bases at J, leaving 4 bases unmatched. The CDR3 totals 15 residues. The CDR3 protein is CASSPGLAGGNEQYF. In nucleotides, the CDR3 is TGTGCCAGCAGCCCGGGACTAGCGGGAGGCAACGAGCAGTACTTC.

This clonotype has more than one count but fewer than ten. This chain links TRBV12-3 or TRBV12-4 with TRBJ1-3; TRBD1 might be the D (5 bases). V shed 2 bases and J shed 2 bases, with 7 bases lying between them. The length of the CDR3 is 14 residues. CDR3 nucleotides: TGTGCCAGCAGTTTATGGGGGGCTGGAAACACCATATATTTT. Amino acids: CASSLWGAGNTIYF.

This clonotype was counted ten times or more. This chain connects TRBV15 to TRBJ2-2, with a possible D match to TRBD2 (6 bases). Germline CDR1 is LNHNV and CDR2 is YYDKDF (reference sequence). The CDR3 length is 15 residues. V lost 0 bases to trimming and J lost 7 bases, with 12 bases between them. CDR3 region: CATSRDIGGFGELFF. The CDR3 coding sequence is TGTGCCACCAGCAGAGATATCGGAGGGTTCGGGGAGCTGTTTTTT.

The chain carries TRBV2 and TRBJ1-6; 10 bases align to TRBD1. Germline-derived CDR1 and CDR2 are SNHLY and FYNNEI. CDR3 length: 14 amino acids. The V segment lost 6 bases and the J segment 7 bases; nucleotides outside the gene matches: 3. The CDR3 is CASRGQGPNSPLHF. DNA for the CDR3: TGTGCCAGCAGGGGACAGGGGCCGAATTCACCCCTCCACTTT.

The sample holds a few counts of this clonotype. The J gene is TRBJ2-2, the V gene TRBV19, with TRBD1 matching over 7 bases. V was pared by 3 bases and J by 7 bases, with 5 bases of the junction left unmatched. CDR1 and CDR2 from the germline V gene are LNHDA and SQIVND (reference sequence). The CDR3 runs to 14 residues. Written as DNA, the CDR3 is TGTGCCAGTAGTATTGGACAGGTGGACGGGGAGCTGTTTTTT. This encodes CASSIGQVDGELFF.

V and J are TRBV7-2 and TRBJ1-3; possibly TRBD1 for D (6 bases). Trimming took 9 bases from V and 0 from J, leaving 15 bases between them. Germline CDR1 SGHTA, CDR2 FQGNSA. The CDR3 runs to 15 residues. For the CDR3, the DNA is TGTGCCAGTAGTATGGTACAGGGCTCTGGAAACACCATATATTTT. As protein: CASSMVQGSGNTIYF.